The present entry profiles one T cell receptor beta chain with its context. Its antigen remains unidentified. Within one base of it there is no much larger clone, and no base qualities were kept. High-throughput TCR beta sequencing profiled peripheral blood CD8+ and CD4+ T cells from healthy donors, Susac syndrome patients and multiple sclerosis patients. Healthy donors were age- and sex-matched controls. Bulk CD8+ and CD4+ T cells were purified by magnetic negative isolation, while CD8+ TEMRA cells were enriched using FACS. Blood was drawn into EDTA tubes, processed within 24 hours, and PBMCs were isolated by density gradient centrifugation. PBMCs intended for TCR sequencing were frozen in liquid nitrogen and were later thawed in a 37 degrees C water bath. A purity of at least 90% was achieved for sorted or isolated CD4+, CD8+ and CD8+ TEMRA cells. The source of the sample is a study of CD8 T cells in Susac syndrome (dated by TCRdb to 2018 to 2020). About the investigation overall: Whether CD8+ T cell activation and differentiation in Susac syndrome was antigen driven was tested using repertoire sequencing. The study compared CD8+ T cell repertoire clonality among roughly 12 healthy donors, roughly 14 Susac syndrome patients and fewer than 19 multiple sclerosis patients.

The paper as a whole reports these results and caveats: The TCR sequencing and HLA analysis was acknowledged to have included a relatively small number of individuals.

RNA was extracted using the RNeasy kit, and roughly 0.45 to 1 microgram was reverse transcribed with random hexamers. The immunoSEQ multiplex PCR assay, covering 54 Vbeta and 13 Jbeta segments, was used to amplify TCR beta CDR3 regions. PCR amplification bias was corrected by using a synthetic template baseline for primer optimization and computational correction. The authors' analysis ran thus. Reads were annotated to V, D and J genes per IMGT and analyzed with immunoSEQ Analyzer, keeping only productive sequences. To calculate clonality, Shannon entropy was normalized by log2 of the number of productive unique sequences and then subtracted from one. For each patient and control, public and private clones were evaluated among the 100 most prevalent clones. Clones were defined as Susac-specific when absent from the healthy and MS cohorts, from approximately 1,100 published viral clones and from other ImmuneACCESS disease sequences. The public reads were reprocessed in TCRdb via fastp at Q25 and MiXCR, keeping in-frame beta chains. Each CDR3 protein appears once, grouped with its most common genes and DNA. The V and J calls follow TCRdb's processing rather than the paper's. This sample comprises about 60,000 distinct CDR3 sequences, roughly 92% of them detected only once. Approximately 0.18% of the sample is in the top ten clones.

The CDR3 goes from the cysteine to the phenylalanine over 15 residues. CDR3 DNA is the only sequence kept; it has 45 bases, read in frame from the first base. V loses 0 bases, J loses 7 bases, and the germline ends lie 15 bases apart. In the germline V gene (reference sequence), CDR1 corresponds to MNHEY and CDR2 to SMNVEV. Sequenced sample: CD8+ T cells from PBMCs. This sequence uses TRBV27 and TRBJ1-2, with a weak D call of TRBD1 (6 bases match). The TCR sequence derives from a human donor in good health. Read as DNA, the sequence is TGTGCCAGCAGTTTATCGCCGGGGGCGTTTCGTGGCTACACCTTC. This translates into CASSLSPGAFRGYTF.